This T cell receptor beta chain was found in a study of response to subunit inactivated influenza vaccine. In its sample, this clonotype was seen a few times. A junction boundary mismatches the germline segment, possibly from a read error. This CDR3 region has 14 residues. Germline assignment: CDR1 SGHTA and CDR2 FQGNSA. TCRdb processed the RT-PCR reads anew with MiXCR; each CDR3 protein has one entry. The sample contains around 600,000 distinct CDR3 sequences, 11% of which appear only once. These data are also associated with another study on T cells expressing NK-cell markers. That work adds: Template switching by 5'RACE with UMIs generated the TCR beta cDNA. One of eight sequenced donors was HCMV-seronegative; the other seven were seropositive. For four donors, these clonotypes were likewise the leading ones in the CD3+CD56-NKG2C+ fraction.

The chain carries TRBV7-2 and TRBJ2-1, with 7 bases identical to TRBD1. The sample consisted of PBMCs from blood, taken on the day of vaccination. This receptor was taken from a man aged 45-60 years who received an inactivated influenza vaccine. For the CDR3, the DNA is TGTGCCAGCAGCCTAAAGAGACAGGGTAAGGGGAAGATCTTC. This gives the protein CASSLKRQGKGKIF.